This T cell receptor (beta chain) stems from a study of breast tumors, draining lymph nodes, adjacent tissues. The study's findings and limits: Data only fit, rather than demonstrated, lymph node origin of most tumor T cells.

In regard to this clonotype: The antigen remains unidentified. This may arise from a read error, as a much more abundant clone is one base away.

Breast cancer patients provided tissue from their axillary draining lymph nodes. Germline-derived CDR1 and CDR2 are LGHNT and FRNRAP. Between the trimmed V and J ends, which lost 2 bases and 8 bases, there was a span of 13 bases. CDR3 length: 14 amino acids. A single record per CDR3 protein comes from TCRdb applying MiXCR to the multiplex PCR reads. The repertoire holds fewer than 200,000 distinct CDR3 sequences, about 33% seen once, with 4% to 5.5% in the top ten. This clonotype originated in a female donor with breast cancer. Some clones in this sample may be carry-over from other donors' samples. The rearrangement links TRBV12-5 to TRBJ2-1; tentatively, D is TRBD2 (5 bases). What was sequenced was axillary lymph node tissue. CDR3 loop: CASGLRIGSDEQFF. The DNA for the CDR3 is TGTGCTAGTGGTTTGAGGATTGGGAGCGATGAGCAGTTCTTC.